This TCR beta chain is drawn from a study of blood T cell repertoires in COVID-19. Germline lookup yields CDR1 MDHEN and CDR2 SYDVKM. Trimming shortened V by 3 bases and J by 6 bases, and 9 bases separated the two germline ends. This CDR3 spans 12 amino acids. Method: immunoSEQ multiplex PCR; TCRdb's copy keeps in-frame clones and lacks some. The repertoire includes about 210,000 clones, around 85% of them detected once, and 3.5% to 4.5% sits in the top ten. V is TRBV28 and J is TRBJ2-7, with TRBD2 as a possible D gene (6 bases). This TCR was recovered from a woman aged 40 to 50 with acute COVID-19. The sample taken for sequencing was PBMCs or T cells enriched from blood (not recorded which). The CDR3 DNA sequence: TGTGCCAGCAGTTTGACTAGTCGCGAGCAGTACTTC. This encodes CASSLTSREQYF.